Sequencing of this T cell receptor (beta chain) was carried out in a study of neurological immune-mediated disorders. In germline, CDR1 is LNHNV, CDR2 YYDKDF (reference sequence). Trimming cost V 3 bases and J 2 bases, with 6 bases left between them. The CDR3 runs 13 residues. This clonotype was observed at least ten times. TCRdb passed the 5' RACE reads through MiXCR, listing each CDR3 protein once. The sample records 50,000 to 80,000 distinct CDR3 sequences, 3% to 4% being singletons. The rearrangement joins TRBV15 to TRBJ2-3; D not certain. Sequencing input: PBMCs. This receptor was taken from a middle-aged man with multiple sclerosis. The CDR3 coding sequence is TGTGCCACCAGCAGCAAGGTCACAGATACGCAGTATTTT. Residues: CATSSKVTDTQYF.